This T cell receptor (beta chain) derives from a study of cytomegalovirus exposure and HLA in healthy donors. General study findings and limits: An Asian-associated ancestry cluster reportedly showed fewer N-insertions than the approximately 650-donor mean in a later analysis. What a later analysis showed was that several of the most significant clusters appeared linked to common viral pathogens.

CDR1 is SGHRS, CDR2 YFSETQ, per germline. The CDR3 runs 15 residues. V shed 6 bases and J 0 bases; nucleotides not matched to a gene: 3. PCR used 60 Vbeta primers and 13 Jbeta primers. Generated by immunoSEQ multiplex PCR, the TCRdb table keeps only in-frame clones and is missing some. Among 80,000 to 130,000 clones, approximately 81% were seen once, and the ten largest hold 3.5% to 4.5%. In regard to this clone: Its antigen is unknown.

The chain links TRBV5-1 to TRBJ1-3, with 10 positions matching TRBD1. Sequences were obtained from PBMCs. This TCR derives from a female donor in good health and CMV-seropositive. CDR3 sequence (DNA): TGCGCCAGCACGACAGGGGGCTCCTCTGGAAACACCATATATTTT. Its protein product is CASTTGGSSGNTIYF.